One and the same sample provided the 26 T cell receptor beta chains below, sequenced in a study of CD8 T cells in ankylosing spondylitis. Study results and caveats: About 8 highly homologous variants made up a TCR beta motif, and this motif appeared characteristic of ankylosing spondylitis blood.

Antigens for these TCRs are unknown. MiXCR, applied by TCRdb to the 5' RACE reads, yields one record per CDR3 protein. The data contain approximately 540,000 distinct CDR3 sequences, 9.5% to 15% of them seen just once; the ten biggest clones take up about 6.8%. Source material: blood, either unsorted or a sorted T cell fraction (not recorded which). The source of these receptors is a male donor with ankylosing spondylitis.

This clonotype was seen repeatedly, ten times or more. The chain carries TRBV12-3 or TRBV12-4 and TRBJ2-3; D is unclear. The V end was cut by 1 base, the J end by 5 bases, with 10 bases between. The CDR3 is made up of 14 amino acids. This CDR3 is CASSLGTVGDTQYF. CDR3 coding DNA: TGTGCCAGCAGTTTAGGCACGGTTGGAGATACGCAGTATTTT.

The V call is TRBV20-1, the J call TRBJ1-1, with D unresolved. This CDR3 contains 13 residues. The germline gives CDR1 DFQATT, CDR2 SNEGSKA (reference sequence). Trimming took 4 bases from V and 1 from J, leaving 10 bases between them. CDR3: CSATLWPNTEAFF. Here the CDR3 DNA reads TGCAGTGCTACACTTTGGCCGAACACTGAAGCTTTCTTT.

This clonotype has just a few counts. The chain employs TRBV7-2 and TRBJ1-1, with 9 positions matching TRBD1. This CDR3 spans 14 amino acids. CDR1 and CDR2 from the germline V gene are SGHTA and FQGNSA. With 5 bases clipped from V and 5 bases from J, the junction kept 6 bases outside the gene matches. In DNA, the CDR3 is TGTGCCAGCAGCACATGGACAGGGGAGACTGAAGCTTTCTTT. Translation gives CASSTWTGETEAFF.

This chain links TRBV2 with TRBJ1-5; D is unclear. The CDR3 contains 15 residues. Between the trimmed V and J ends, which lost 6 bases and 2 bases, there was a span of 14 bases. Germline CDR1 and CDR2: SNHLY and FYNNEI. CDR3 sequence (DNA): TGTGCCAGCAGCAAAGACGGGTTTGGCAATCAGCCCCAGCATTTT. Translated, it gives CASSKDGFGNQPQHF.

The gene calls are TRBV27 and TRBJ2-2; D not resolved. CDR1 is MNHEY, CDR2 SMNVEV, per germline (reference sequence). V was cut by 6 bases and J by 7 bases, with 9 bases left in between. CDR3 length: 12 residues. CDR3 bases: TGTGCCAGCAGACCTCGGGTCGGGGAGCTGTTTTTT. Its protein is CASRPRVGELFF.

This clonotype has only a few counts. The chain has TRBV5-6 and TRBJ1-4; D may be TRBD1 (5 bases). CDR3 length equals 14 residues. Germline-derived CDR1 and CDR2 are SGHDT and YYEEEE. Trimming pared 2 bases from V and 1 base from J, leaving 6 bases between. The CDR3 bases are TGTGCCAGCAGCTTTGGGGGAACTAATGAAAAACTGTTTTTT. Translation gives CASSFGGTNEKLFF.

This clonotype was seen only a few times. The chain is built from TRBV7-2 and TRBJ2-7; TRBD2 agrees at 13 bases. With V trimmed by 5 bases and J by 0 bases, 4 bases remained unmatched. From germline, CDR1 is SGHTA and CDR2 FQGNSA. The CDR3 extends over 16 amino acids. CDR3 sequence: CASSRTSGSPSYEQYF. CDR3 bases: TGTGCCAGCAGCCGGACTAGCGGGAGTCCCTCCTACGAGCAGTACTTC.

This clonotype was picked up a small number of times. The CDR3 DNA is TGTGCCAGCAGCTTTGGGCGGACAGGGTTACCGAACACCATATATTTT. Amino acid sequence: CASSFGRTGLPNTIYF. The chain employs TRBV5-6 and TRBJ1-3; 8 nucleotides line up with TRBD1. Per the germline V gene, CDR1 is SGHDT and CDR2 is YYEEEE. CDR3 length: 16 residues. Trimming cost V 2 bases and J 7 bases; bases outside gene matches: 11. The complete variable domain, with remaining parts taken from reference TRBV5-6 and TRBJ1-3, reads DAGVTQSPTHLIKTRGQQVTLRCSPKSGHDTVSWYQQALGQGPQFIFQYYEEEERQRGNFPDRFSGHQFPNYSSELNVNALLLGDSALYLCASSFGRTGLPNTIYFGEGSWLTVV.

This clonotype showed up just a few times. The rearrangement uses TRBV10-3 and TRBJ1-5; 10 nucleotides line up with TRBD1. Germline V gene sequence: CDR1 ENHRY, CDR2 SYGVKD. The V gene end was trimmed by 11 bases and the J gene end by 7 bases; junction bases not matched to a gene: 5. The CDR3 has 12 amino acids. Written as DNA, the CDR3 is TGTGCCGCCGGGACAGGGGACCAGCCCCAGCATTTT. Translated, it gives CAAGTGDQPQHF.

V and J are TRBV7-2 and TRBJ2-7; D gene uncertain. CDR1 and CDR2 from the germline V gene are SGHTA and FQGNSA. Trimming pared 0 bases from V and 1 base from J, leaving 7 bases between. The CDR3 has 14 amino acids. The CDR3 reads CASSLAANSYEQYF. The CDR3 coding sequence is TGTGCCAGCAGCTTAGCTGCGAATTCCTACGAGCAGTACTTC.

This clonotype has more than one count but fewer than ten. The chain joins TRBV21-1 to TRBJ1-2. TRBV21-1 is a pseudogene. The CDR3 totals 16 residues. CDR3 sequence: CASSKICGRGDYGYTF. The CDR3 nucleotides read TGTGCCAGCAGCAAAATCTGCGGGAGGGGGGACTATGGCTACACCTTC.

This clonotype was picked up a small number of times. The chain joins TRBV5-1 to TRBJ1-2; 8 bases match TRBD1. Germline V lookup: CDR1 SGHRS, CDR2 YFSETQ. There are 15 residues in the CDR3. Trimming at V came to 0 bases and at J to 6 bases, leaving 7 bases not matched to a gene. The CDR3 DNA is TGCGCCAGCAGCTTGGACTCAGGGGGCGAGGATGGCTACACCTTC. Protein: CASSLDSGGEDGYTF. Using reference TRBV5-1 and TRBJ1-2 for the parts outside the CDR3, the full variable domain is KAGVTQTPRYLIKTRGQQVTLSCSPISGHRSVSWYQQTPGQGLQFLFEYFSETQRNKGNFPGRFSGRQFSNSRSEMNVSTLELGDSALYLCASSLDSGGEDGYTFGSGTRLTVV.

CDR3 protein: CAVALGAGREDTQYF. In DNA form, the CDR3 reads TGTGCCGTGGCACTCGGAGCGGGGAGGGAAGATACGCAGTATTTT. V and J are TRBV24-1 and TRBJ2-3; 7 bases line up with TRBD2. The CDR3 contains 15 residues. Germline V gives CDR1 KGHDR, CDR2 SFDVKD. Trimming at V came to 12 bases and at J to 5 bases, leaving 16 bases not matched to a gene.

This rearrangement joins TRBV5-5 to TRBJ2-1, with D tentatively TRBD2 (6 bases). The CDR3 loop spans 15 amino acids. The germline CDR1 and CDR2 sequences are SGHKS and YYEKEE (reference sequence). Trimming took 0 bases from V and 5 from J, leaving 12 bases between them. This CDR3 is CASSLGGGNNNEQFF. DNA for the CDR3: TGTGCCAGCAGCTTGGGGGGCGGGAATAACAATGAGCAGTTCTTC.

The table lists this clonotype with a few counts. The gene calls are TRBV7-9 and TRBJ2-2; D is ambiguous. The CDR3 length is 13 residues. Looked up from germline, CDR1 is SEHNR and CDR2 is FQNEAQ (reference sequence). CDR3 in DNA: TGTGCGCCCAGCCAGCGTGGGACCGGGGAGCTGTTTTTT. Encoded protein: CAPSQRGTGELFF.

This clonotype was observed a handful of times. The CDR3 loop is CASSFESGDEQFF. CDR3 bases: TGTGCCAGCAGCTTTGAGTCTGGCGATGAGCAGTTCTTC. The rearrangement joins TRBV11-3 to TRBJ2-1, with unresolved D. This CDR3 contains 13 residues. Germline V gene lookup returns CDR1 SGHNT and CDR2 YENEEA. V was cut by 3 bases and J by 8 bases, with 11 bases left in between.

The CDR3 loop reads CASSLPPGGATAREQFF. CDR3 in DNA: TGCGCCAGCAGCTTGCCGCCCGGCGGGGCCACAGCGAGGGAGCAGTTCTTC. The rearrangement joins TRBV5-1 to TRBJ2-1; D is possibly TRBD2 (6 bases). The CDR3 consists of 17 residues. The V end was cut by 1 base, the J end by 10 bases, with 24 bases between. CDR1 is SGHRS, CDR2 YFSETQ, per germline.

This clonotype has ten or more counts. The V call is TRBV29-1, the J call TRBJ2-2, with D uncertain. Germline lookup yields CDR1 SQVTM and CDR2 ANQGSEA. The V end was cut by 4 bases, the J end by 0 bases, with 12 bases between. The CDR3 sequence is 15 residues long. The CDR3 is CSVAAIPSNTGELFF. CDR3 sequence (DNA): TGCAGCGTTGCCGCTATCCCCTCGAACACCGGGGAGCTGTTTTTT.

The V gene is TRBV27, the J gene TRBJ2-5; D might be TRBD1 or TRBD2, each matching 5 bases. CDR3 length equals 16 residues. The ends were cut back, 2 bases at V and 4 bases at J, with 17 bases in the middle. The germline V gene encodes CDR1 MNHEY and CDR2 SMNVEV (reference sequence). This CDR3 is CASSLKTRDGGETQYF. CDR3 nucleotides: TGTGCCAGCAGTTTAAAGACGAGGGATGGGGGAGAGACCCAGTACTTC.

The chain uses TRBV24-1 and TRBJ2-2, with D perhaps matching TRBD1 or TRBD2 (5 bases each). CDR1 is KGHDR and CDR2 is SFDVKD in the germline V gene. Deletions cut 7 bases from V and 7 bases from J, with 18 bases between. There are 15 residues in the CDR3. The CDR3 here is CATSPRGDEHGELFF. The CDR3 region has the DNA TGTGCCACCAGCCCGCGAGGGGATGAGCACGGGGAGCTGTTTTTT.

The chain combines TRBV6-2 or TRBV6-3 with TRBJ2-7; TRBD1 might be the D (6 bases). The germline V gene has CDR1 MNHEY and CDR2 SVGEGT. CDR3 length: 14 amino acids. V lost 7 bases to trimming and J lost 2 bases, with 15 bases between them. CDR3 in DNA: TGTGCCAGCATTGGAGACAGGCCCCCCTACGAGCAGTACGTC. Encoded protein: CASIGDRPPYEQYV.

The sample holds many counts of this clonotype. V and J are TRBV5-5 and TRBJ2-7; D might be TRBD1 (6 bases). V lost 1 base and J 6 bases, leaving 14 bases between the germline ends. The germline V gene has CDR1 SGHKS and CDR2 YYEKEE (reference sequence). CDR3 length: 14 residues. CDR3 coding DNA: TGTGCCAGCAGCTTGATCTCTCAAGGGGGCGAGCAGTACTTC. It codes for CASSLISQGGEQYF.

This clonotype has a handful of counts. The rearrangement uses TRBV30 and TRBJ2-2; 8 bases align to TRBD1. This CDR3 contains 14 residues. CDR1 and CDR2 (germline): GTSNPN, SVGIG (reference sequence). V shed 2 bases, J shed 4 bases, and the junction held 3 bases outside the gene matches. CDR3 coding DNA: TGTGCCTGGAGTCGCACAGGGGGCACCGGGGAGCTGTTTTTT. Protein sequence: CAWSRTGGTGELFF.

This clonotype was seen many times. V gene TRBV5-1 combines with J gene TRBJ2-7, with no clear D. With 0 bases removed from V and 3 bases from J, the gap between germline ends came to 7 bases. This CDR3 region has 13 residues. Germline CDR1 and CDR2: SGHRS and YFSETQ. The CDR3 region has the DNA TGCGCCAGCAGCTTGGAAGCGAGCTACGAGCAGTACTTC. It encodes CASSLEASYEQYF.

Here the CDR3 reads CASSFSPGETQYF. For the CDR3, the DNA is TGCGCCAGCAGCTTCTCCCCTGGGGAGACCCAGTACTTC. V usage is TRBV5-1 and J usage is TRBJ2-5, with D hard to call. The CDR3 covers 13 residues. The ends were cut back, 2 bases at V and 5 bases at J, with 10 bases in the middle. Germline V lookup: CDR1 SGHRS, CDR2 YFSETQ. Full variable domain (outside the CDR3, taken from reference TRBV5-1 and TRBJ2-5): KAGVTQTPRYLIKTRGQQVTLSCSPISGHRSVSWYQQTPGQGLQFLFEYFSETQRNKGNFPGRFSGRQFSNSRSEMNVSTLELGDSALYLCASSFSPGETQYFGPGTRLLVL.

The chain combines TRBV29-1 with TRBJ2-7, with TRBD1 as a possible D gene (5 bases). Germline CDR1 reads SQVTM; CDR2 reads ANQGSEA. The CDR3 spans 13 residues. V lost 4 bases to trimming and J lost 2 bases, with 12 bases between them. Here the CDR3 DNA reads TGCAGCGTTGTAACAGGTCCTACCTACGAGCAGTACTTC. Its translation is CSVVTGPTYEQYF.